This T cell receptor (beta chain) was sequenced for a study of T cell responses to AZD1222 COVID-19 vaccine. The repertoire was sequenced with immunoSEQ multiplex PCR; TCRdb's copy has only in-frame clones and lacks some. The data show some 130,000 clones, with 90% seen just once and less than 8.5% held by the top ten. Of note for this clone: What it binds is unknown.

Study-wide findings and caveats: Females outnumbered males among donors, who were mostly white British; clonal diversity was possibly underestimated. Spike-specific TCR breadth rose after two AZD1222 doses, and depth rose as well.

The V gene's germline CDR1 is SGHDT and CDR2 YYEEEE. The CDR3 is 15 residues long. V trimming: 4 bases; J trimming: 3 bases; junction bases outside the gene matches: 2. This receptor was identified in an adult in good health. The chain joins TRBV5-6 to TRBJ2-6; 9 bases agree with TRBD1. The sequences come from peripheral blood, collected on day 0 of AZD1222 vaccination. CDR3 sequence: CASSGTGLGANVLTF. The CDR3 nucleotides read TGTGCCAGCAGCGGGACAGGGCTTGGGGCCAACGTCCTGACTTTC.